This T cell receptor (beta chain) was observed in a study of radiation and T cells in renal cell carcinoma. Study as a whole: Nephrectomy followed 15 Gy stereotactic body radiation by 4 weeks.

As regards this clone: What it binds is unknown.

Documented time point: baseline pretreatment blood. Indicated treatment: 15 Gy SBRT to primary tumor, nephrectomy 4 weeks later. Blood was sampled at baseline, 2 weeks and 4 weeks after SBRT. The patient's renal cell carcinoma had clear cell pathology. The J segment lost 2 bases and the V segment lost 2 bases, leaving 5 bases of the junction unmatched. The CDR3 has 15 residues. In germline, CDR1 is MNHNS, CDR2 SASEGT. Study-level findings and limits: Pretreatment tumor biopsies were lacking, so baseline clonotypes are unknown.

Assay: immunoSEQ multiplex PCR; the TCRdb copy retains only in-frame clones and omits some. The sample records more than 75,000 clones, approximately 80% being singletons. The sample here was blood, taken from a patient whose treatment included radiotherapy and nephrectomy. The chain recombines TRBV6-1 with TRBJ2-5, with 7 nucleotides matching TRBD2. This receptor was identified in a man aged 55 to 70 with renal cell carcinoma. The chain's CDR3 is CASSELAEMQETQYF. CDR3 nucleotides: TGTGCCAGCAGTGAACTAGCGGAGATGCAAGAGACCCAGTACTTC.